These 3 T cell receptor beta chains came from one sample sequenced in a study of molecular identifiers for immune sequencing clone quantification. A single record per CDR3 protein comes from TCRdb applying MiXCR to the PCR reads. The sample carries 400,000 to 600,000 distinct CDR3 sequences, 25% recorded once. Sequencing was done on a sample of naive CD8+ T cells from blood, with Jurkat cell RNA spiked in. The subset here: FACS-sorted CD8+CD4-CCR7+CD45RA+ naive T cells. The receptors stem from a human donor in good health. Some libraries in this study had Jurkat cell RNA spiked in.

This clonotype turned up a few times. DNA for the CDR3: TGTGCCAGCAGTGAATCGGCGGGGGGACTCGGGGAGCTGTTTTTT. Protein product: CASSESAGGLGELFF. V and J are TRBV25-1 and TRBJ2-2, with TRBD2 matching over 8 bases. Germline V gene data show CDR1 as MGHDK and CDR2 as SYGVNS. V shed 1 base, J shed 7 bases, and the junction held 5 bases outside the gene matches. The CDR3 length is 15 residues.

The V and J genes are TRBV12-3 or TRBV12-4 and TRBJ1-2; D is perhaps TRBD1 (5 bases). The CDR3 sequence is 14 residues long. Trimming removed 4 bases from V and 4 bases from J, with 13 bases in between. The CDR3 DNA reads TGTGCCAGCAGTTACCAGGGAGGGTTCTATGGCTACACCTTC. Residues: CASSYQGGFYGYTF.

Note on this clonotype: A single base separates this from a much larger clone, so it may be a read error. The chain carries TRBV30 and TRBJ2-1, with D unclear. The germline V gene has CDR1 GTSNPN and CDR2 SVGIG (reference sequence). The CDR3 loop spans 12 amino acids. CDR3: CAWSPVNNVQFF. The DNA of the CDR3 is TGTGCCTGGAGCCCCGTAAACAATGTGCAGTTCTTC. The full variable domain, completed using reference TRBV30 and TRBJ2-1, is SQTIHQWPATLVQPVGSPLSLECTVEGTSNPNLYWYRQAAGRGLQLLFYSVGIGQISSEVPQNLSASRPQDRQFILSSKKLLLSDSGFYLCAWSPVNNVQFFGPGTRLTVL.